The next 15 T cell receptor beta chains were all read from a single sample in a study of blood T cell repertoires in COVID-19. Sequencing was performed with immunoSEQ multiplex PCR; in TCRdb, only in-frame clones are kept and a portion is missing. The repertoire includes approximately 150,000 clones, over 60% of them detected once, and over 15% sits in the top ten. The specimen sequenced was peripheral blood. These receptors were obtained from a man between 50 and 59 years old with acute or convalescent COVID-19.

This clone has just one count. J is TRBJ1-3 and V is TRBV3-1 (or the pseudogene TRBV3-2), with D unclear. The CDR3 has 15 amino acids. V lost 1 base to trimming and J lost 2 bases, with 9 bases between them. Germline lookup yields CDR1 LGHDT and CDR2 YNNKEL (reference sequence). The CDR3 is CASSQVAAAGNTIYF. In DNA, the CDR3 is TGTGCCAGCAGCCAAGTCGCGGCGGCTGGAAACACCATATATTTT.

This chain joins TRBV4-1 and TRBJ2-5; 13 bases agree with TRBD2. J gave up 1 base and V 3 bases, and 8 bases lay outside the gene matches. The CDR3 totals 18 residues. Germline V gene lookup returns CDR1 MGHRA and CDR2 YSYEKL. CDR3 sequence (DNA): TGCGCCAGCAGCCATGGACTAGCGGGGGCGGGGGGCCAAGAGACCCAGTACTTC. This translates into CASSHGLAGAGGQETQYF.

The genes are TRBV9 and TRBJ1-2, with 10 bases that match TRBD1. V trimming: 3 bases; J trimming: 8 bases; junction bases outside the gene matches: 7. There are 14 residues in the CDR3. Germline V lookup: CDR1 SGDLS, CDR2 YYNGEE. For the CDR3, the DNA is TGTGCCAGCAGCGCGACAGGGGGCGAGGGGGGCTACACCTTC. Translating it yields CASSATGGEGGYTF. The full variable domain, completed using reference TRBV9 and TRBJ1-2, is DSGVTQTPKHLITATGQRVTLRCSPRSGDLSVYWYQQSLDQGLQFLIQYYNGEERAKGNILERFSAQQFPDLHSELNLSSLELGDSALYFCASSATGGEGGYTFGSGTRLTVV.

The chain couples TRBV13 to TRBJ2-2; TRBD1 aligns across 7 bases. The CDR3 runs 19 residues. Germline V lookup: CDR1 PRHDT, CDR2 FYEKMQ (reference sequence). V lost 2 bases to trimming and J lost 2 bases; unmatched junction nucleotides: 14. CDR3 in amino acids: CASSLPPPTGKINTGELFF. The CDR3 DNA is TGTGCCAGCAGCTTACCTCCCCCGACAGGGAAAATAAACACCGGGGAGCTGTTTTTT.

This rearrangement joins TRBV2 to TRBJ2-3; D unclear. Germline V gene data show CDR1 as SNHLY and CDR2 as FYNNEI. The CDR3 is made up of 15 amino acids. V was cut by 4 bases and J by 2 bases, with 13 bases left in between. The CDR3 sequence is CASSARWRDTDTQYF. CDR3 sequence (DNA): TGTGCCAGCAGTGCGAGGTGGCGTGACACAGATACGCAGTATTTT. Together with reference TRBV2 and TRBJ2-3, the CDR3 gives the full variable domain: EPEVTQTPSHQVTQMGQEVILRCVPISNHLYFYWYRQILGQKVEFLVSFYNNEISEKSEIFDDQFSVERPDGSNFTLKIRSTKLEDSAMYFCASSARWRDTDTQYFGPGTRLTVL.

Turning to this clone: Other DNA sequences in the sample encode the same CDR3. This CDR3 is CASSLGSGNTEAFF. The CDR3 coding sequence is TGCGCCAGCAGCTTGGGCAGTGGGAACACTGAAGCTTTCTTT. The chain is built from TRBV5-1 and TRBJ1-1; no firm D call. This CDR3 region has 14 residues. Germline V gene sequence: CDR1 SGHRS, CDR2 YFSETQ. V lost 0 bases to trimming and J lost 1 base, with 7 bases between them. The entire variable domain, with the rest obtained from reference TRBV5-1 and TRBJ1-1, is as follows: KAGVTQTPRYLIKTRGQQVTLSCSPISGHRSVSWYQQTPGQGLQFLFEYFSETQRNKGNFPGRFSGRQFSNSRSEMNVSTLELGDSALYLCASSLGSGNTEAFFGQGTRLTVV.

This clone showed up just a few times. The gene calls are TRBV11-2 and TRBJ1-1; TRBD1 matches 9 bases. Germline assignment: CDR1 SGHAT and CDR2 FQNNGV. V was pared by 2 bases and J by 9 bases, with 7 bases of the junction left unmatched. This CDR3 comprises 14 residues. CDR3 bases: TGTGCCAGCAGCTTACGGGACAGGGAGTTTAAAGCTTTCTTT. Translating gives CASSLRDREFKAFF.

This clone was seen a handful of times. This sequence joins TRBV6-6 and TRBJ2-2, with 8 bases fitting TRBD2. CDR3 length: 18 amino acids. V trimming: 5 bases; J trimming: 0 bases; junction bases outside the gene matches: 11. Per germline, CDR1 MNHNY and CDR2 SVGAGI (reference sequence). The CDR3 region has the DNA TGTGCCAGCAGTCTCCGACCCCCGGGGGGGCCGAACACCGGGGAGCTGTTTTTT. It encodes CASSLRPPGGPNTGELFF.

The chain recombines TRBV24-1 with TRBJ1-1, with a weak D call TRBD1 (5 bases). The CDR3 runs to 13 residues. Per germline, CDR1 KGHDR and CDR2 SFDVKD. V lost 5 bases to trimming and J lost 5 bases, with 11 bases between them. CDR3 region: CATSVSGGTEAFF. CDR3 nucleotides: TGTGCCACCAGTGTCTCGGGGGGGACTGAAGCTTTCTTT.

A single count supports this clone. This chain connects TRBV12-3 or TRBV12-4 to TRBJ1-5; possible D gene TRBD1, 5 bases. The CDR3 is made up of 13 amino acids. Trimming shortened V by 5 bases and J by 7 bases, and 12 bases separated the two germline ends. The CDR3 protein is CASSPQAGQPQHF. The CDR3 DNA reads TGTGCCAGCAGTCCACAGGCCGGGCAGCCCCAGCATTTT.

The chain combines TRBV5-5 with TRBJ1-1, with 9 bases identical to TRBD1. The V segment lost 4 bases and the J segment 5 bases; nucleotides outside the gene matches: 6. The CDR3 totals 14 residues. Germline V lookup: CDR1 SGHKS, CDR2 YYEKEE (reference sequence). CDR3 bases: TGTGCCAGCAGCACGGGGACAGGGATAACTGAAGCTTTCTTT. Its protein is CASSTGTGITEAFF.

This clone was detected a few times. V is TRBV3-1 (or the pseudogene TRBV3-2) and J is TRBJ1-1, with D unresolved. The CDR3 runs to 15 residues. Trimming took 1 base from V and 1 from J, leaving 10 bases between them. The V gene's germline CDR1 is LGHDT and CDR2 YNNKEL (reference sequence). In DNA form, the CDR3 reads TGTGCCAGCAGCCAAGCCCGGCGGCAGAACACTGAAGCTTTCTTT. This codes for CASSQARRQNTEAFF.

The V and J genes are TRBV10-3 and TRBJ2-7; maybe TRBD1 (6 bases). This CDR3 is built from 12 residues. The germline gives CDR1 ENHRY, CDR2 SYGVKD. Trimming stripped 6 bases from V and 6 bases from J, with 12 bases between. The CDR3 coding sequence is TGTGCCATCAGGGAAACAGGGACCGAGCAGTACTTC. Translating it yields CAIRETGTEQYF.

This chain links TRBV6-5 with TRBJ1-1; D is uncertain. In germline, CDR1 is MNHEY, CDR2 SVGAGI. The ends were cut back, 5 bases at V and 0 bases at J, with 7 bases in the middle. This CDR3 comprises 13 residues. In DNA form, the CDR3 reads TGTGCCAGCAGTACCCCGGTGAACACTGAAGCTTTCTTT. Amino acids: CASSTPVNTEAFF.

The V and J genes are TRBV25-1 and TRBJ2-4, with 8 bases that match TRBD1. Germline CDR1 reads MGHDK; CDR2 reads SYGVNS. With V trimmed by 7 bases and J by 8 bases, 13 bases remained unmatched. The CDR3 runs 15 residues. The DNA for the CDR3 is TGTGCCAGCACCTCTGAAGCAGGGGGCTCATACATTCAGTACTTC. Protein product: CASTSEAGGSYIQYF. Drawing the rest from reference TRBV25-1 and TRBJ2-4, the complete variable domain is EADIYQTPRYLVIGTGKKITLECSQTMGHDKMYWYQQDPGMELHLIHYSYGVNSTEKGDLSSESTVSRIRTEHFPLTLESARPSHTSQYLCASTSEAGGSYIQYFGAGTRLSVL.